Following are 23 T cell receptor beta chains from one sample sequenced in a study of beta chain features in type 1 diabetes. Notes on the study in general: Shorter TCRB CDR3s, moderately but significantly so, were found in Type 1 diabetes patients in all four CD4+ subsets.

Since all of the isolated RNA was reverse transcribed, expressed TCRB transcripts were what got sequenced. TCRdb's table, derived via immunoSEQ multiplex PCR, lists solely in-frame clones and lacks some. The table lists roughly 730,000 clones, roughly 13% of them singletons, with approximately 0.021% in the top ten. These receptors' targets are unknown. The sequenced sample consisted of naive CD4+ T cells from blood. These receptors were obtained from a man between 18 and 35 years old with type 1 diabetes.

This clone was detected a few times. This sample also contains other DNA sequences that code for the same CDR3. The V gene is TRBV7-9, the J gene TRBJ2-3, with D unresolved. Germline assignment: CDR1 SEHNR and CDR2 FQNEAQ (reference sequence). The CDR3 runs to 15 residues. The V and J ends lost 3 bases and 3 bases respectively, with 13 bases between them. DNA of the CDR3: TGTGCCAGCAGCTTCGGAACTGTCAAGACAGATACGCAGTATTTT. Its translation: CASSFGTVKTDTQYF.

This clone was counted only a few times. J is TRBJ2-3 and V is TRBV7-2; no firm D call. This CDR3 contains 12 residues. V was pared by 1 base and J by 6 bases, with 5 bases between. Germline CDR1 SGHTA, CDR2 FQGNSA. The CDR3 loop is CASSLGWDTQYF. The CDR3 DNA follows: TGTGCCAGCAGCTTAGGGTGGGATACGCAGTATTTT.

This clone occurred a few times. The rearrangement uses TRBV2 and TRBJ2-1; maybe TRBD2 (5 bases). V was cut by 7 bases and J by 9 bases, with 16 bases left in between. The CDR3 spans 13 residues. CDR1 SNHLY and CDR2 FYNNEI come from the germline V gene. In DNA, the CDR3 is TGTGCCAGCATGGAAGCTAGCCCGGGTGAGCAGTTCTTC. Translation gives CASMEASPGEQFF.

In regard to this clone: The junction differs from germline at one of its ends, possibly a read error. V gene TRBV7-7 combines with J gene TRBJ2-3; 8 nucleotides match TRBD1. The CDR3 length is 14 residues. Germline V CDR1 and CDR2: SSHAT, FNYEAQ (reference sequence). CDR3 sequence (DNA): TGTGCTAGCAGCCCGGGACAGGCCCCAGATACGCAGTATTTT. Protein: CASSPGQAPDTQYF.

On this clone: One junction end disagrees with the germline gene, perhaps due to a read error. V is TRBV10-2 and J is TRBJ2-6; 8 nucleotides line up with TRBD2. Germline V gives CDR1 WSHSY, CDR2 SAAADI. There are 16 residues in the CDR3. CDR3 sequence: CTSSESGGAGANVLTF. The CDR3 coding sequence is TGCACCAGCAGTGAGAGCGGGGGAGCTGGGGCCAACGTCCTGACTTTC.

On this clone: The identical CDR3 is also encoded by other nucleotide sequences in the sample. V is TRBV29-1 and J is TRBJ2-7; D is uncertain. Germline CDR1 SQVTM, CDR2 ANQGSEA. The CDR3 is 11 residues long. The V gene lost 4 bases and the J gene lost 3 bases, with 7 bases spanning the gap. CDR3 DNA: TGCAGCGTTGTCCGCCTCTACGAGCAGTACTTC. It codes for CSVVRLYEQYF.

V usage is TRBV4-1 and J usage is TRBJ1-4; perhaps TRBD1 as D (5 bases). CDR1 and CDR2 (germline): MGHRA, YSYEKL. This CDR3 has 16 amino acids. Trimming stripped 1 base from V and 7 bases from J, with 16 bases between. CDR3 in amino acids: CASSQVLRASGEKLFF. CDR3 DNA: TGCGCCAGCAGCCAAGTCCTCAGGGCGAGCGGTGAAAAACTGTTTTTT.

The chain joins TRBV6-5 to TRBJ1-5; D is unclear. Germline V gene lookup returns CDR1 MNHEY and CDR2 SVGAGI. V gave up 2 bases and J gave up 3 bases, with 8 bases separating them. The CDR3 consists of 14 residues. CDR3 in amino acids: CASSYEGYNQPQHF. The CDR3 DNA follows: TGTGCCAGCAGTTACGAAGGGTACAATCAGCCCCAGCATTTT.

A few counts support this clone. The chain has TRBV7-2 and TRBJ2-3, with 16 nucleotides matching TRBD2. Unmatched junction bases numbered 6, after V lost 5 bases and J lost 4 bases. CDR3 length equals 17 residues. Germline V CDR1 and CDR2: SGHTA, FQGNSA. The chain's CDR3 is CASSPPGLAGGSDTQYF. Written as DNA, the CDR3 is TGTGCCAGCAGCCCTCCGGGACTAGCGGGGGGGTCAGATACGCAGTATTTT.

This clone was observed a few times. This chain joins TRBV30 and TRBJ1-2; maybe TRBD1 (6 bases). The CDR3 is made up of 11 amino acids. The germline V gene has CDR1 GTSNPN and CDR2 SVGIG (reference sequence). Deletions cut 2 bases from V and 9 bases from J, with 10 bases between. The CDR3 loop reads CAWSRGQSYTF. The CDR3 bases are TGTGCCTGGAGTCGAGGACAGAGCTACACCTTC.

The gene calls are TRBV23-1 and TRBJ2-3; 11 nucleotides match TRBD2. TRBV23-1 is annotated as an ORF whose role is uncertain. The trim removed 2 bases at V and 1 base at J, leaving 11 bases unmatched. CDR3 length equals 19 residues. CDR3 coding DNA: TGCGCCAGCAGTCAACGGTTTAGCGGGGGGGCCGAGGGCACAGATACGCAGTATTTT. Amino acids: CASSQRFSGGAEGTDTQYF.

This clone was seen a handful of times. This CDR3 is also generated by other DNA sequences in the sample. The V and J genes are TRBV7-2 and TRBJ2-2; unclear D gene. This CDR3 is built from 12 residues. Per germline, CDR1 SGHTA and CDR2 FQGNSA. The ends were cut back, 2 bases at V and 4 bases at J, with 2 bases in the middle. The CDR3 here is CASSLSTGELFF. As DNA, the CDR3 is TGTGCCAGCAGCTTAAGCACCGGGGAGCTGTTTTTT.

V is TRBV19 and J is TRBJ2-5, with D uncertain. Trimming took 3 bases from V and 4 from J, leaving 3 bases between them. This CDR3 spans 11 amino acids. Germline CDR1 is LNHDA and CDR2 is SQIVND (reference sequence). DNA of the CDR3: TGTGCCAGTAGTATCTCAGAGACCCAGTACTTC. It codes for CASSISETQYF. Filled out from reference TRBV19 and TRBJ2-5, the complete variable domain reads DGGITQSPKYLFRKEGQNVTLSCEQNLNHDAMYWYRQDPGQGLRLIYYSQIVNDFQKGDIAEGYSVSREKKESFPLTVTSAQKNPTAFYLCASSISETQYFGPGTRLLVL.

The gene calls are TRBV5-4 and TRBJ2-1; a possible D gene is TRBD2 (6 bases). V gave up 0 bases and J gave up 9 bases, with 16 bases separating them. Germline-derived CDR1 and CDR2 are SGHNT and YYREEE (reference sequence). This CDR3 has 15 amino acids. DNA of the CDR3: TGTGCCAGCAGCTTGGGGTCTAGCGAAGGTCTTGAGCAGTTCTTC. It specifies CASSLGSSEGLEQFF.

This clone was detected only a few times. The CDR3 sequence is CASRSQGTDTQYF. The DNA for the CDR3 is TGTGCCAGCAGATCACAGGGCACAGATACGCAGTATTTT. The chain uses TRBV28 and TRBJ2-3; D might be TRBD1 (5 bases). V was clipped by 6 bases and J by 1 base, with 8 bases between them. Germline CDR1 MDHEN, CDR2 SYDVKM. This CDR3 has 13 amino acids.

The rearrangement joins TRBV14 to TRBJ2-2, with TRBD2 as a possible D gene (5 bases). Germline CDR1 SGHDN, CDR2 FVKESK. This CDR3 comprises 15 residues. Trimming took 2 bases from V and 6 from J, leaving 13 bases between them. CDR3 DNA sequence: TGTGCCAGCAGCCAATGGCAAAACGGGGCCGGGGAGCTGTTTTTT. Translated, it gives CASSQWQNGAGELFF.

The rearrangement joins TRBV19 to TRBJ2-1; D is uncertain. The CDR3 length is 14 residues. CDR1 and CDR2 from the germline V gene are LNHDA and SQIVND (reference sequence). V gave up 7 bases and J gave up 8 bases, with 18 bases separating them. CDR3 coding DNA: TGTGCCAGTACCCAGTCCTACTTGGTCTATGAGCAGTTCTTC. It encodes CASTQSYLVYEQFF.

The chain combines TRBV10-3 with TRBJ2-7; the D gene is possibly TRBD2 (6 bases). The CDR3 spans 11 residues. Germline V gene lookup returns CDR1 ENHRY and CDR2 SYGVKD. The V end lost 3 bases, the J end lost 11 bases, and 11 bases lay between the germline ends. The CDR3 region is CAISEGRREYF. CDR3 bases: TGTGCCATCAGTGAAGGGAGGAGAGAGTACTTC.

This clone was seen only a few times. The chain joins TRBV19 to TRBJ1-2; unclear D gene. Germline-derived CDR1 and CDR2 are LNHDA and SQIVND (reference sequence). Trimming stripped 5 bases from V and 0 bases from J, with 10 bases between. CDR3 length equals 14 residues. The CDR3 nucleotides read TGTGCCAGTAGTGGCGCTACCTCTAACTATGGCTACACCTTC. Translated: CASSGATSNYGYTF.

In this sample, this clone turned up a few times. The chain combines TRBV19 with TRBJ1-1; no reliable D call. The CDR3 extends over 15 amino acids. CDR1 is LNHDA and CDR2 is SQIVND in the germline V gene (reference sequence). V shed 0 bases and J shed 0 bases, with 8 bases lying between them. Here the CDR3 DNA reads TGTGCCAGTAGTATAGAACCGCGGTTGAACACTGAAGCTTTCTTT. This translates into CASSIEPRLNTEAFF.

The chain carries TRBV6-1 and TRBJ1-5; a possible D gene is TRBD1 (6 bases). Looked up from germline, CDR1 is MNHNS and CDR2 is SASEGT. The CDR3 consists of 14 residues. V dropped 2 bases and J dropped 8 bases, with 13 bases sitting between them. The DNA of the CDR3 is TGTGCCAGCAGTGAAATCGGGGGGCCGGAGCCCCAGCATTTT. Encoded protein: CASSEIGGPEPQHF.

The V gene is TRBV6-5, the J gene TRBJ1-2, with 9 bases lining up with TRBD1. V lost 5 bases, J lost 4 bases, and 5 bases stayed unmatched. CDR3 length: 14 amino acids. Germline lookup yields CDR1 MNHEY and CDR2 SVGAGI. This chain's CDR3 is CASSPQDRGYGYTF. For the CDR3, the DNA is TGTGCCAGCAGTCCCCAGGACAGGGGCTATGGCTACACCTTC.

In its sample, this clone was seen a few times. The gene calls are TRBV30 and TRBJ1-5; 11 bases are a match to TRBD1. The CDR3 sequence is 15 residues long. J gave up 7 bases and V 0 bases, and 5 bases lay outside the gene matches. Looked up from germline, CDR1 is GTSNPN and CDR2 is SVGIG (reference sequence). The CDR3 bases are TGTGCCTGGAGTGTGGGACAGGGGGGAGGGCAGCCCCAGCATTTT. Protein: CAWSVGQGGGQPQHF.